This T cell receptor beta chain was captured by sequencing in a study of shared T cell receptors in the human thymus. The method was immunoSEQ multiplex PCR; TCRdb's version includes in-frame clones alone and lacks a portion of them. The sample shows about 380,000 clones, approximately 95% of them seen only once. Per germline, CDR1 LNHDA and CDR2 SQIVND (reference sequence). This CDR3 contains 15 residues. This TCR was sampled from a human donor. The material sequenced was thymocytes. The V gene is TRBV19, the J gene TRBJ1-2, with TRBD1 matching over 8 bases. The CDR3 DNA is TGTGAGCAGTTGGGACAGGCCCCTAGCCCGAATGGCTACACCTTC. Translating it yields CEQLGQAPSPNGYTF.